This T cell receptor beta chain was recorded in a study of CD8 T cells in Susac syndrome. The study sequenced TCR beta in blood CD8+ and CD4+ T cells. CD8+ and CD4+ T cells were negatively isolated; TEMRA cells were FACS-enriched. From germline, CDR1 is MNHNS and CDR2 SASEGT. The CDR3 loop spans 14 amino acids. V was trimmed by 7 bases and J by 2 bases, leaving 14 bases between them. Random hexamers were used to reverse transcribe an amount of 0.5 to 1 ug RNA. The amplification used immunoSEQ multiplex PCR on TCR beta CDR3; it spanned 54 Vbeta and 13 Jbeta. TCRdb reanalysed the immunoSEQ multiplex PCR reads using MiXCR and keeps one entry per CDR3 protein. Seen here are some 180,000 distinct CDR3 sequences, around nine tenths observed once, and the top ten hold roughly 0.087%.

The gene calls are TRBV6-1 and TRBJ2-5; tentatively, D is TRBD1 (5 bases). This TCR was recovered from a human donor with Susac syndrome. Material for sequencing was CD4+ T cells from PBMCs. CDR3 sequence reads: CASTLSTVQETQYF. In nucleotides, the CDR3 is TGTGCCAGCACTTTATCGACAGTACAAGAGACCCAGTACTTC.